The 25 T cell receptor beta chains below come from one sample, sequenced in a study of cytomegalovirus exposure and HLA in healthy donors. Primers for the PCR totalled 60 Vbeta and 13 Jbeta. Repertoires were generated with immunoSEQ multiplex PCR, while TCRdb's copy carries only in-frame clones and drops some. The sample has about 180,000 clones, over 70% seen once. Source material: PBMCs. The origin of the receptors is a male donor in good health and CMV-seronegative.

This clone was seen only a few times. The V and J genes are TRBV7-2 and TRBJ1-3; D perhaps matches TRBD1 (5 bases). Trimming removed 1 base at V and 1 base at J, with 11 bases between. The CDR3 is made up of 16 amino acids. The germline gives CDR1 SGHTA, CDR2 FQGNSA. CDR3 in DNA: TGTGCCAGCAGCTTAGTTGGTTCAGGGTCTGGAAACACCATATATTTT. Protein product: CASSLVGSGSGNTIYF.

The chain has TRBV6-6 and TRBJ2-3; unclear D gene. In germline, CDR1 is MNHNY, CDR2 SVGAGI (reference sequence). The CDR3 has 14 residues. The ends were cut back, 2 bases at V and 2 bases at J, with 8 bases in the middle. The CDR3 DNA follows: TGTGCCAGCAGTTACGTCGACACCACAGATACGCAGTATTTT. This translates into CASSYVDTTDTQYF.

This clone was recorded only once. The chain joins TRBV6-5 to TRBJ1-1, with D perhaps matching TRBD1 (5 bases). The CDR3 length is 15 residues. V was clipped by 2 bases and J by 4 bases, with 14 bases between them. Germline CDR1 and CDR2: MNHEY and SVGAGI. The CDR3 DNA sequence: TGTGCCAGCAGTTACCAGGGCCGCTTCAGCACTGAAGCTTTCTTT. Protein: CASSYQGRFSTEAFF.

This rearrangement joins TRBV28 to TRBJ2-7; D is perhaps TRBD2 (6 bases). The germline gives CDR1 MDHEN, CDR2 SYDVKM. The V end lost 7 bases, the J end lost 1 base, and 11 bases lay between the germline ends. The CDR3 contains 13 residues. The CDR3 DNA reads TGTGCCAGCACCCGGGACTGGTCCTACGAGCAGTACTTC. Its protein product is CASTRDWSYEQYF.

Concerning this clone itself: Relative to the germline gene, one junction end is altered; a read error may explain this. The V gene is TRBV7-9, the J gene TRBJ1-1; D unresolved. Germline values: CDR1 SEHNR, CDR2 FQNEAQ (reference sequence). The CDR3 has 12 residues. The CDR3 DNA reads TGTTCCAGCAGCTTAATTCTTTCCAGGGCTTTCTTT. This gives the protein CSSSLILSRAFF.

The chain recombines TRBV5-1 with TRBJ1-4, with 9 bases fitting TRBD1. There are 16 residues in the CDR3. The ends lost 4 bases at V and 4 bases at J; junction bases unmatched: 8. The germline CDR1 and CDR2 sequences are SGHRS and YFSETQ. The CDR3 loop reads CASSLGTGRFNEKLFF. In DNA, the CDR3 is TGCGCCAGCAGCCTAGGGACAGGGAGGTTTAATGAAAAACTGTTTTTT.

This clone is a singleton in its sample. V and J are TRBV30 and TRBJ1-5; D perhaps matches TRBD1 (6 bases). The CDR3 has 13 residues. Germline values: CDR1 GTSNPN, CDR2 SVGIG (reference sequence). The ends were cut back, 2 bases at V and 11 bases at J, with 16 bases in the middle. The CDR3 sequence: CAWSRTGWAAQHF. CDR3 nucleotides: TGTGCCTGGAGTCGTACAGGGTGGGCCGCCCAGCATTTT.

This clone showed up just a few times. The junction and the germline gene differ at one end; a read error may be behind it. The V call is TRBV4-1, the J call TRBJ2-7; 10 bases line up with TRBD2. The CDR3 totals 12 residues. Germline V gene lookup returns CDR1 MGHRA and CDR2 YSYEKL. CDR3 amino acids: CASSQDGTSVNF. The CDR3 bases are TGCGCCAGCAGCCAAGATGGGACTAGCGTCAACTTC.

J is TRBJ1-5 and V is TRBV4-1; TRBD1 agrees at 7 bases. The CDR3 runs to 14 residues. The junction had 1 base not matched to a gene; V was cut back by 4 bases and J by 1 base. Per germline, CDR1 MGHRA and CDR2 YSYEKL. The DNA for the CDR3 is TGCGCCAGCAGCCGGGACAGAAGCAATCAGCCCCAGCATTTT. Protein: CASSRDRSNQPQHF.

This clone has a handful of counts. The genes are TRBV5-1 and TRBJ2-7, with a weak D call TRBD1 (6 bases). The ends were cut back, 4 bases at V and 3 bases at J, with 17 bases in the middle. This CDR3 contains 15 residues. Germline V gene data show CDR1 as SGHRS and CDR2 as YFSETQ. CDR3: CASSHRADSFYEQYF. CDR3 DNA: TGCGCCAGCAGCCACCGTGCGGACAGTTTCTACGAGCAGTACTTC.

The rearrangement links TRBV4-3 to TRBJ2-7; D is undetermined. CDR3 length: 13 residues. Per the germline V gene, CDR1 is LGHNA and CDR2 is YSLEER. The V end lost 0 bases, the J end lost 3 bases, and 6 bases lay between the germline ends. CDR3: CASSQDRNYEQYF. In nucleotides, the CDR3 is TGCGCCAGCAGCCAAGATAGAAACTACGAGCAGTACTTC.

CDR3 nucleotides: TGCGCCAGCAGCCCCGTTGGGGCCGACTACAATGAGCAGTTCTTC. Its protein product is CASSPVGADYNEQFF. The chain recombines TRBV5-1 with TRBJ2-1, with TRBD1 as a possible D gene (5 bases). The CDR3 is 15 amino acids. Germline lookup yields CDR1 SGHRS and CDR2 YFSETQ. Trimming removed 4 bases from V and 3 bases from J, with 14 bases in between. The entire variable domain, with the rest obtained from reference TRBV5-1 and TRBJ2-1, is as follows: KAGVTQTPRYLIKTRGQQVTLSCSPISGHRSVSWYQQTPGQGLQFLFEYFSETQRNKGNFPGRFSGRQFSNSRSEMNVSTLELGDSALYLCASSPVGADYNEQFFGPGTRLTVL.

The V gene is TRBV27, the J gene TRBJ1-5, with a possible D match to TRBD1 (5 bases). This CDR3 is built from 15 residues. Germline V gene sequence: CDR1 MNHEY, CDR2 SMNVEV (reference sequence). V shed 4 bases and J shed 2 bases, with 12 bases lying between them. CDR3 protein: CASSSLGGGNQPQHF. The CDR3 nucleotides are TGTGCCAGCAGTTCCCTGGGAGGGGGCAATCAGCCCCAGCATTTT.

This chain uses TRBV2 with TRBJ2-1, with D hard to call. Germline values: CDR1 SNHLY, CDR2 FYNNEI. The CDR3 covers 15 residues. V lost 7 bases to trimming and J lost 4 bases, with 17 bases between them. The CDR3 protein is CASILSLDWYNEQFF. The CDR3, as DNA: TGTGCCAGCATTCTATCGCTAGACTGGTACAATGAGCAGTTCTTC.

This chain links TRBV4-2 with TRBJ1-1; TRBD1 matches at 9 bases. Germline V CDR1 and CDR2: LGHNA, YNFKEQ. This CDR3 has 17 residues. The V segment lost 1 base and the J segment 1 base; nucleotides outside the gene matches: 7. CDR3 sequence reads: CASSQGTGTGKNTEAFF. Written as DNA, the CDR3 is TGTGCCAGCAGCCAAGGCACCGGGACAGGGAAGAACACTGAAGCTTTCTTT.

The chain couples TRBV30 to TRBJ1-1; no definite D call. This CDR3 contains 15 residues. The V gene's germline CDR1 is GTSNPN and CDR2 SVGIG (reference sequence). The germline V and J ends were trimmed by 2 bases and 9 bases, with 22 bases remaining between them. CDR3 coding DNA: TGTGCCTGGAGTCCGTCCTCCCCCGAGGCCGTAAAAGCTTTCTTT. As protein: CAWSPSSPEAVKAFF.

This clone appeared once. Written as DNA, the CDR3 is TGTGCCAGCAGTCGTCTACCTACAGCAGACGAGCAGTACTTC. Translated: CASSRLPTADEQYF. The genes are TRBV6-1 and TRBJ2-7; D gene unclear. Trimming took off 5 bases at V and 5 bases at J, with 16 bases between the two ends. Germline CDR1 reads MNHNS; CDR2 reads SASEGT. The CDR3 covers 14 residues.

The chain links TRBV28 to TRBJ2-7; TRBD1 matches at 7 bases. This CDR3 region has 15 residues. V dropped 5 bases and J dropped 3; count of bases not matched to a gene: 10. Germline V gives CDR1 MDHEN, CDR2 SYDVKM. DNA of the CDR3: TGTGCCAGCAGTAGAACCGGGACAGCGAACTACGAGCAGTACTTC. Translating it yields CASSRTGTANYEQYF. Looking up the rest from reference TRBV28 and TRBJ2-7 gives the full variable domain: DVKVTQSSRYLVKRTGEKVFLECVQDMDHENMFWYRQDPGLGLRLIYFSYDVKMKEKGDIPEGYSVSREKKERFSLILESASTNQTSMYLCASSRTGTANYEQYFGPGTRLTVT.

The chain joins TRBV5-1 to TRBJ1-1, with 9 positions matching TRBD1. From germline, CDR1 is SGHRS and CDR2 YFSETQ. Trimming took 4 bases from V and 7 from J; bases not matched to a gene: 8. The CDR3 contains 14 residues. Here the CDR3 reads CASSRDGQGFEAFF. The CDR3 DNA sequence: TGCGCCAGCAGCCGCGATGGACAGGGGTTTGAAGCTTTCTTT. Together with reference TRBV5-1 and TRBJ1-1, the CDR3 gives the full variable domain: KAGVTQTPRYLIKTRGQQVTLSCSPISGHRSVSWYQQTPGQGLQFLFEYFSETQRNKGNFPGRFSGRQFSNSRSEMNVSTLELGDSALYLCASSRDGQGFEAFFGQGTRLTVV.

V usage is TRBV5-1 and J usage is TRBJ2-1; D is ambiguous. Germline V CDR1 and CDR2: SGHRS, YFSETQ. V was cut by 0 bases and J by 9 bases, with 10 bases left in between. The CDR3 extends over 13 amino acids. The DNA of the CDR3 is TGCGCCAGCAGCTTGGATACTGATGGTGAGCAGTTCTTC. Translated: CASSLDTDGEQFF. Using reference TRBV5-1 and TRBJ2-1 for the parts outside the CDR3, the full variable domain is KAGVTQTPRYLIKTRGQQVTLSCSPISGHRSVSWYQQTPGQGLQFLFEYFSETQRNKGNFPGRFSGRQFSNSRSEMNVSTLELGDSALYLCASSLDTDGEQFFGPGTRLTVL.

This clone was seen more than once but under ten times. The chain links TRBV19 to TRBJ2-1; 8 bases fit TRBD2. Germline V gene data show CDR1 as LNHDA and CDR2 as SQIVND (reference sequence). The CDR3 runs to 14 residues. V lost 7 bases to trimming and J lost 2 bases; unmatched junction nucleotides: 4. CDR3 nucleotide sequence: TGTGCCAGTACATTCGGGGGGGCCTACAATGAGCAGTTCTTC. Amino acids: CASTFGGAYNEQFF.

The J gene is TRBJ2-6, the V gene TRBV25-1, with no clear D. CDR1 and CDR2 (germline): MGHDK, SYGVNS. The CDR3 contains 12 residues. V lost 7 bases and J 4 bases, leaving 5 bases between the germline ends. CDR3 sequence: CASTLGANVLTF. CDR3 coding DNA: TGTGCCAGCACCTTAGGGGCCAACGTCCTGACTTTC.

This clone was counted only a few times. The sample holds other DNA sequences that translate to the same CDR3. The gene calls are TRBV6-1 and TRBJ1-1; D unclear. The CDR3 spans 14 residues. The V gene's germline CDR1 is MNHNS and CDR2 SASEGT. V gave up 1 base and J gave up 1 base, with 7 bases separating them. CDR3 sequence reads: CASSEGLQNTEAFF. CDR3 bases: TGTGCCAGCAGTGAAGGTTTACAGAACACTGAAGCTTTCTTT.

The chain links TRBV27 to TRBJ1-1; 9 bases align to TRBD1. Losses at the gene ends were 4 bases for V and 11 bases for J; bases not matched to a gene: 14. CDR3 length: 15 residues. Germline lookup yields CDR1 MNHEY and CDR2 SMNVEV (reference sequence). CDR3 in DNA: TGTGCCAGCAGTTGGGACAGGGAAAGTGCCATGGGGGCTTTCTTT. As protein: CASSWDRESAMGAFF.

CDR3 protein: CASSGQVAYEQYF. The CDR3 DNA reads TGCGCCAGCAGTGGGCAGGTTGCCTACGAGCAGTACTTC. V and J are TRBV10-2 and TRBJ2-7; D gene unclear. The length of the CDR3 is 13 residues. V lost 4 bases and J 2 bases, leaving 9 bases between the germline ends. Germline loops: CDR1 WSHSY, CDR2 SAAADI.